These 8 T cell receptor beta chains were all obtained from the same sample, sequenced in a study of T cell responses to AZD1222 COVID-19 vaccine. Produced via immunoSEQ multiplex PCR; TCRdb's table is partial and in-frame only. Seen here are around 160,000 clones, around 94% observed once, and the top ten hold approximately 0.6%. The input for sequencing was peripheral blood, taken on day 0 of AZD1222 vaccination. Receptors originate from an adult in good health.

The rearrangement uses TRBV19 and TRBJ1-3; D ambiguous. This CDR3 region has 15 residues. Germline CDR1 and CDR2: LNHDA and SQIVND (reference sequence). V lost 1 base, J lost 0 bases, and 7 bases lay in between. Written as DNA, the CDR3 is TGTGCCAGTAGTATAGCCGCACTCTCTGGAAACACCATATATTTT. Its protein is CASSIAALSGNTIYF.

This sequence joins TRBV18 and TRBJ1-5, with 12 bases that match TRBD1. Unmatched junction bases numbered 6, after V lost 2 bases and J lost 1 base. The CDR3 sequence is 18 residues long. The germline gives CDR1 KGHSH, CDR2 LQKENI. CDR3 amino acids: CASSPIGTGGPSNQPQHF. The CDR3 bases are TGTGCCAGCTCACCAATAGGGACAGGGGGCCCAAGCAATCAGCCCCAGCATTTT.

V is TRBV25-1 and J is TRBJ2-7; D may be TRBD2 (6 bases). Germline CDR1 and CDR2: MGHDK and SYGVNS. The CDR3 runs 12 residues. V dropped 10 bases and J dropped 3 bases, with 13 bases sitting between them. The DNA of the CDR3 is TGTGCCACCGGGACTCAGATCTACGAGCAGTACTTC. Translating gives CATGTQIYEQYF.

The rearrangement uses TRBV6-5 and TRBJ2-7; D is possibly TRBD2 (5 bases). CDR1 and CDR2 from the germline V gene are MNHEY and SVGAGI. V was clipped by 7 bases and J by 1 base, with 14 bases between them. This CDR3 has 14 amino acids. CDR3 coding DNA: TGTGCCAGCAACCGGCGGGTGGGGTCCTACGAGCAGTACTTC. This translates into CASNRRVGSYEQYF.

The chain has TRBV9 and TRBJ2-5; either TRBD1 or TRBD2 may supply D (5 bases each). Germline assignment: CDR1 SGDLS and CDR2 YYNGEE. The V end lost 4 bases, the J end lost 5 bases, and 15 bases lay between the germline ends. The CDR3 contains 14 residues. Here the CDR3 reads CASSPLGARETQYF. In DNA, the CDR3 is TGTGCCAGCAGCCCACTAGGGGCAAGGGAGACCCAGTACTTC. The variable domain in full, completed from reference TRBV9 and TRBJ2-5, reads DSGVTQTPKHLITATGQRVTLRCSPRSGDLSVYWYQQSLDQGLQFLIQYYNGEERAKGNILERFSAQQFPDLHSELNLSSLELGDSALYFCASSPLGARETQYFGPGTRLLVL.

The chain has TRBV30 and TRBJ1-6; D is uncertain. Trimming took off 3 bases at V and 2 bases at J, with 8 bases between the two ends. The CDR3 consists of 14 residues. Germline V lookup: CDR1 GTSNPN, CDR2 SVGIG (reference sequence). CDR3 residues: CAWRFRPYNSPLHF. CDR3 sequence (DNA): TGTGCCTGGAGGTTCAGACCCTATAATTCACCCCTCCACTTT. Full variable domain (rest looked up from reference TRBV30 and TRBJ1-6): SQTIHQWPATLVQPVGSPLSLECTVEGTSNPNLYWYRQAAGRGLQLLFYSVGIGQISSEVPQNLSASRPQDRQFILSSKKLLLSDSGFYLCAWRFRPYNSPLHFGNGTRLTVT.

The genes are TRBV27 and TRBJ2-1, with D possibly called TRBD1 or TRBD2 (5 bases each). Per germline, CDR1 MNHEY and CDR2 SMNVEV (reference sequence). The V and J ends lost 3 bases and 0 bases respectively, with 15 bases between them. This CDR3 has 17 amino acids. The CDR3 DNA is TGTGCCAGCAGTTTTCGACGGGACCCAGGCTCCTACAATGAGCAGTTCTTC. Translating gives CASSFRRDPGSYNEQFF.

The V call is TRBV27, the J call TRBJ1-2; perhaps TRBD1 as D (5 bases). The length of the CDR3 is 13 residues. V gave up 2 bases and J gave up 5 bases, with 9 bases separating them. The germline CDR1 and CDR2 sequences are MNHEY and SMNVEV (reference sequence). The CDR3 region is CASSLEGRYGYTF. The DNA for the CDR3 is TGTGCCAGCAGTTTAGAGGGGAGGTATGGCTACACCTTC.